One sample yielded the 7 T cell receptor beta chains listed below, sequenced in a study of cytomegalovirus exposure and HLA in healthy donors. Both 60 Vbeta primers and 13 Jbeta primers went into the PCR. Measured with immunoSEQ multiplex PCR; TCRdb has only the in-frame clones, and not every one. Of 130,000 or so clones in the sample, around 80% were seen once. The material sequenced was PBMCs. The receptors come from a woman between 35 and 50 years old in good health and CMV-seronegative.

The J gene is TRBJ2-7, the V gene TRBV6-5; D unclear. The CDR3 extends over 13 amino acids. Germline V gene data show CDR1 as MNHEY and CDR2 as SVGAGI. Trimming removed 6 bases at V and 2 bases at J, with 11 bases between. In nucleotides, the CDR3 is TGTGCCAGCAGCGAGTCTCCAACCTACGAGCAGTACTTC. This sequence encodes CASSESPTYEQYF.

The rearrangement uses TRBV5-5 and TRBJ2-4; the match to TRBD1 covers 9 bases. The junction had 2 bases not matched to a gene; V was cut back by 0 bases and J by 1 base. The CDR3 has 16 amino acids. Germline lookup yields CDR1 SGHKS and CDR2 YYEKEE (reference sequence). This CDR3 is CASSLGTGEAKNIQYF. CDR3 nucleotides: TGTGCCAGCAGCTTGGGGACAGGGGAGGCCAAAAACATTCAGTACTTC.

This clone has just one count. This chain joins TRBV4-2 and TRBJ2-3; possibly TRBD2 for D (6 bases). With 3 bases removed from V and 0 bases from J, the gap between germline ends came to 13 bases. The CDR3 has 16 amino acids. Germline V lookup: CDR1 LGHNA, CDR2 YNFKEQ. CDR3 DNA sequence: TGTGCCAGCAGCCATGGTTACGGGACTAGCACAGATACGCAGTATTTT. This gives the protein CASSHGYGTSTDTQYF.

The V call is TRBV29-1, the J call TRBJ2-3; 16 bases match TRBD2. This CDR3 has 18 residues. V lost 5 bases to trimming and J lost 0 bases; unmatched junction nucleotides: 8. Germline values: CDR1 SQVTM, CDR2 ANQGSEA. The chain's CDR3 is CSVTGTSGRVPSTDTQYF. The CDR3, as DNA: TGCAGCGTTACCGGGACTAGCGGGAGGGTCCCTAGCACAGATACGCAGTATTTT.

This chain links TRBV27 with TRBJ2-5; D gene ambiguous. CDR3 size: 13 residues. Trimming cost V 6 bases and J 7 bases, with 15 bases left between them. Germline V CDR1 and CDR2: MNHEY, SMNVEV (reference sequence). The CDR3 reads CASSSEEHGTQYF. The CDR3 nucleotides are TGTGCCAGCAGCTCCGAGGAGCATGGGACCCAGTACTTC.

CDR3: CASSNGVFFYEQYF. In nucleotides, the CDR3 is TGTGCCAGCAGTAACGGGGTATTTTTCTACGAGCAGTACTTC. V is TRBV6-5 and J is TRBJ2-5, with a tentative D call TRBD2 (5 bases). The J call is doubtful: the DNA matches TRBJ2-7 better. This CDR3 is 14 amino acids long. Per the germline V gene, CDR1 is MNHEY and CDR2 is SVGAGI.

J is TRBJ1-1 and V is TRBV4-1; D remains ambiguous. CDR3 size: 16 residues. V was trimmed by 1 base and J by 1 base, leaving 13 bases between them. The germline V gene has CDR1 MGHRA and CDR2 YSYEKL. Written as DNA, the CDR3 is TGCGCCAGCAGCCAAGGAGGCGGGTCGTGGAACACTGAAGCTTTCTTT. This translates into CASSQGGGSWNTEAFF.